This entry lists 14 T cell receptor beta chains sequenced from one sample in a study of T cells in Graves' hyperthyroidism and ophthalmopathy (dated by TCRdb to about 2019). Receptors were amplified or captured by multiplex PCR. For sequencing, an Illumina HiSeq 2000 was employed. TCR beta CDR3 regions were amplified from RNA transcripts. A first-round RT-PCR of the TCR CDR3 used the HTBI primer set with the Qiagen OneStep RT-PCR kit. TCRdb reprocessing: public reads trimmed at Q25 with fastp, clones called with MiXCR, in-frame beta chains kept. Rows are combined by CDR3 protein, so each entry shows the most common genes and DNA. The sample includes around 340,000 distinct CDR3 sequences, with 15% to 20% observed a single time. The ten largest clones add up to around 50% of the sample. Sequencing input: blood. These receptors originate from a woman aged 45-59 years with Graves' hyperthyroidism.

This clonotype was seen a handful of times. A much larger clonotype is one base distant, so this may be a read error. The V gene is TRBV20-1, the J gene TRBJ2-5; tentative D call: TRBD1 (6 bases). Germline V gene lookup returns CDR1 DFQATT and CDR2 SNEGSKA (reference sequence). The germline V and J ends were trimmed by 0 bases and 0 bases, with 11 bases remaining between them. The CDR3 runs to 15 residues. CDR3 sequence reads: CSARDDRLYQETQYF. The DNA for the CDR3 is TGCAGTGCTAGAGATGACAGGCTGTACCAAGAGACCCAGTACTTC.

This clonotype was observed many times. This chain joins TRBV3-1 and TRBJ2-3; D uncertain. The CDR3 consists of 12 residues. Per germline, CDR1 LGHDT and CDR2 YNNKEL (reference sequence). Deletions cut 4 bases from V and 4 bases from J, with 6 bases between. Written as DNA, the CDR3 is TGTGCCAGCAGCCTACAGTCAGATACGCAGTATTTT. The encoded protein is CASSLQSDTQYF.

Ten or more counts support this clonotype. V is TRBV5-1 and J is TRBJ2-5; the match to TRBD2 covers 11 bases. V lost 0 bases and J lost 5; bases outside the gene matches: 3. CDR1 is SGHRS and CDR2 is YFSETQ in the germline V gene. This CDR3 has 15 amino acids. CDR3 residues: CASSLDTSGGETQYF. The CDR3 region has the DNA TGCGCCAGCAGCTTGGACACTAGCGGGGGCGAGACCCAGTACTTC.

The J gene is TRBJ1-4, the V gene TRBV15; D is unresolved. The CDR3 covers 14 residues. Germline values: CDR1 LNHNV, CDR2 YYDKDF (reference sequence). V was clipped by 5 bases and J by 5 bases, with 12 bases between them. This chain's CDR3 is CATSSEGGNEKLFF. In DNA form, the CDR3 reads TGTGCCACCAGCTCAGAGGGCGGGAATGAAAAACTGTTTTTT.

A few counts support this clonotype. This clone may be a read error of a much larger clone one base away. CDR3 in DNA: TGTGCCAGCAGCGGACAGGGGGCGAACACTGAAGCTTTCTTT. Amino acid sequence: CASSGQGANTEAFF. The chain employs TRBV5-6 and TRBJ1-1; TRBD1 matches 11 bases. In germline, CDR1 is SGHDT, CDR2 YYEEEE. V lost 4 bases, J lost 1 base, and 0 bases stayed unmatched. This CDR3 region has 14 residues. The entire variable domain, with the rest obtained from reference TRBV5-6 and TRBJ1-1, is as follows: DAGVTQSPTHLIKTRGQQVTLRCSPKSGHDTVSWYQQALGQGPQFIFQYYEEEERQRGNFPDRFSGHQFPNYSSELNVNALLLGDSALYLCASSGQGANTEAFFGQGTRLTVV.

This chain uses TRBV20-1 with TRBJ2-4, with 8 bases aligning to TRBD1. The junction had 2 bases not matched to a gene; V was cut back by 3 bases and J by 1 base. This CDR3 has 14 amino acids. Looked up from germline, CDR1 is DFQATT and CDR2 is SNEGSKA (reference sequence). The CDR3 loop is CSASQGAAKNIQYF. The CDR3 DNA reads as TGCAGTGCTAGTCAGGGGGCTGCCAAAAACATTCAGTACTTC.

This clonotype was counted only a few times. The chain joins TRBV5-1 to TRBJ2-2, with D perhaps TRBD1 (6 bases). The V gene lost 7 bases and the J gene lost 5 bases, with 18 bases spanning the gap. The CDR3 length is 15 residues. In germline, CDR1 is SGHRS, CDR2 YFSETQ. The CDR3 DNA follows: TGCGCCAGCGCGAAAGGCCCAGGGGATACCGGGGAGCTGTTTTTT. Its protein is CASAKGPGDTGELFF.

This chain links TRBV9 with TRBJ2-1; TRBD1 aligns across 8 bases. The CDR3 length is 15 residues. The J segment lost 5 bases and the V segment lost 4 bases, leaving 8 bases of the junction unmatched. From germline, CDR1 is SGDLS and CDR2 YYNGEE. The CDR3 here is CASSPLPGQDNEQFF. In DNA, the CDR3 is TGTGCCAGCAGCCCTTTGCCGGGACAGGACAATGAGCAGTTCTTC.

This clonotype has at least ten counts. The CDR3 spells CASSTGEGISGANVLTF. The CDR3 bases are TGTGCCAGCAGTACAGGGGAAGGAATCTCTGGGGCCAACGTCCTGACTTTC. This chain connects TRBV28 to TRBJ2-6; 7 positions match TRBD1. The CDR3 has 17 amino acids. V shed 5 bases, J shed 0 bases, and the junction held 7 bases outside the gene matches. CDR1 is MDHEN and CDR2 is SYDVKM in the germline V gene.

The chain uses TRBV7-9 and TRBJ1-1; D remains ambiguous. The CDR3 loop spans 13 amino acids. V lost 3 bases and J lost 11, with 16 bases in between. Germline V CDR1 and CDR2: SEHNR, FQNEAQ (reference sequence). This CDR3 reads CASSFDLLDCAFF. The CDR3 DNA is TGTGCCAGCAGCTTTGATCTGTTGGATTGCGCTTTCTTT.

This clonotype turned up a few times. This chain connects TRBV18 to TRBJ1-2, with 7 nucleotides matching TRBD1. The CDR3 spans 14 residues. The V gene end was trimmed by 3 bases and the J gene end by 5 bases; junction bases not matched to a gene: 6. Germline loops: CDR1 KGHSH, CDR2 LQKENI. The CDR3 coding sequence is TGTGCCAGCTCACCGGGACAGACCGATTATGGCTACACCTTC. Protein: CASSPGQTDYGYTF.

V usage is TRBV6-1 and J usage is TRBJ2-7; 7 bases line up with TRBD2. There are 14 residues in the CDR3. Germline values: CDR1 MNHNS, CDR2 SASEGT. V lost 6 bases to trimming and J lost 3 bases; unmatched junction nucleotides: 8. For the CDR3, the DNA is TGTGCCAGCAGGGCCGGGACTACCCACTACGAGCAGTACTTC. It codes for CASRAGTTHYEQYF.

The gene calls are TRBV7-3 and TRBJ2-1; perhaps TRBD1 as D (7 bases). The CDR3 runs to 14 residues. From germline, CDR1 is SGHTA and CDR2 FQGTGA. V dropped 4 bases and J dropped 4 bases, with 11 bases sitting between them. CDR3 sequence (DNA): TGTGCCAGCAGCTCGGCAGGGGGGTACAATGAGCAGTTCTTC. The encoded protein is CASSSAGGYNEQFF.

Regarding this clonotype: A read error is likely, as this CDR3 ends without the conserved phenylalanine or tryptophan. The J gene is TRBJ1-1, the V gene TRBV29-1; possibly TRBD1 for D (6 bases). Trimming removed 4 bases at V and 5 bases at J, with 11 bases between. CDR1 SQVTM and CDR2 ANQGSEA come from the germline V gene. This CDR3 comprises 12 residues. CDR3 bases: TGCAGCGTTGCACAGGGTCTTACTGAAGCTTTCCTT. Translation gives CSVAQGLTEAFL.